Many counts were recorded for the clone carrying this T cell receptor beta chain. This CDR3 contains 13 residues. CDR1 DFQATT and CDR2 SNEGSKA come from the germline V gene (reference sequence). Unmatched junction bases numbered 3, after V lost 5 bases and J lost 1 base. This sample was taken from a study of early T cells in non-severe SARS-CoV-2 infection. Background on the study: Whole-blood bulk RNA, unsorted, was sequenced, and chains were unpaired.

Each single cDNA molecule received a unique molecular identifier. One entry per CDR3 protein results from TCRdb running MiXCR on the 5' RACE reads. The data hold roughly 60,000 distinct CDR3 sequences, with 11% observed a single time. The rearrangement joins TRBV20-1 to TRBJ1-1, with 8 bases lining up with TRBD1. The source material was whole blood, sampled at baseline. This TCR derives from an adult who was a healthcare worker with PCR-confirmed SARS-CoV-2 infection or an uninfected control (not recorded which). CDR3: CSAVDRGNTEAFF. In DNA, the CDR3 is TGCAGTGCTGTCGACAGGGGGAACACTGAAGCTTTCTTT.